This section outlines one T cell receptor beta chain sequence together with its context. Germline values: CDR1 MGHDK, CDR2 SYGVNS. V lost 1 base, J lost 6 bases, and 7 bases stayed unmatched. This CDR3 is built from 15 residues. The record originates from a study of blood T cell repertoires in COVID-19. The protocol was immunoSEQ multiplex PCR, while the TCRdb copy is restricted to in-frame clones and leaves out a portion. The sample gives 300,000 to 400,000 clones, about 90% of which show up once; around 6% is in the top ten. The TCR comes from a woman in her 50s with COVID-19, enrolled during active disease. The sequenced sample was peripheral blood. The chain joins TRBV25-1 to TRBJ1-2; the match to TRBD1 covers 8 bases. CDR3 loop: CASSEFDRTGNGYTF. CDR3 sequence (DNA): TGTGCCAGCAGTGAATTCGATAGGACAGGGAATGGCTACACCTTC.